Listed here are 15 T cell receptor beta chains from one sample, sequenced in a study of siplizumab effects on memory and regulatory T cells. The data were produced by immunoSEQ multiplex PCR, yet TCRdb's version contains in-frame clones alone and is incomplete. Among about 100,000 clones listed, more than 85% were seen once. Material: CD4+ T cells sorted from blood. The source is a human donor in good health. Some clones in this sample may be carry-over from other donors' samples.

The chain joins TRBV27 to TRBJ2-1, with TRBD1 matching over 7 bases. The CDR3 runs to 15 residues. J lost 6 bases, V lost 5 bases, and 10 bases had no gene match. The germline V gene encodes CDR1 MNHEY and CDR2 SMNVEV (reference sequence). Here the CDR3 reads CASSPRQGDINEQFF. The CDR3 DNA reads TGTGCCAGCAGTCCCCGACAGGGCGATATCAATGAGCAGTTCTTC.

The chain employs TRBV10-2 and TRBJ2-4, with 10 bases matching TRBD2. This CDR3 has 17 residues. Germline assignment: CDR1 WSHSY and CDR2 SAAADI. The V segment lost 0 bases and the J segment 4 bases; nucleotides outside the gene matches: 6. CDR3 in amino acids: CASSESILAGAKNIQYF. The CDR3 DNA is TGCGCCAGCAGTGAGTCGATCCTAGCGGGAGCGAAAAACATTCAGTACTTC.

Here the CDR3 DNA reads TGCGCCAGCAGCTTCGGGACAGGGCTAATCTCTGGGGCCAACGTCCTGACTTTC. Translating gives CASSFGTGLISGANVLTF. This sequence joins TRBV5-1 and TRBJ2-6; 9 positions match TRBD1. The V and J ends lost 2 bases and 0 bases, in that order; junction bases with no gene match: 6. The CDR3 is 18 amino acids. The germline V gene has CDR1 SGHRS and CDR2 YFSETQ.

The rearrangement joins TRBV27 to TRBJ2-3; D unclear. The CDR3 is 15 amino acids. Germline V gene lookup returns CDR1 MNHEY and CDR2 SMNVEV (reference sequence). Deletions cut 5 bases from V and 0 bases from J, with 12 bases between. CDR3 sequence: CASSSRGSSTDTQYF. CDR3 DNA sequence: TGTGCCAGCAGTAGCCGTGGCTCTAGCACAGATACGCAGTATTTT.

The chain combines TRBV28 with TRBJ1-2, with D possibly TRBD1 on 5 matching bases. The CDR3 loop spans 15 amino acids. Germline V CDR1 and CDR2: MDHEN, SYDVKM. The V gene lost 6 bases and the J gene lost 5 bases, with 19 bases spanning the gap. CDR3 coding DNA: TGTGCCAGCAGCCCTAGACAGATAGAGTATTATGGCTACACCTTC. Translated, it gives CASSPRQIEYYGYTF.

This clone was picked up one time. This sequence joins TRBV6-4 and TRBJ2-4; the D is unclear. Trimming took off 0 bases at V and 2 bases at J, with 11 bases between the two ends. The CDR3 loop spans 16 amino acids. Germline CDR1 and CDR2: MRHNA and SNTAGT. The CDR3 sequence: CASSDSRRRSKNIQYF. The CDR3 DNA follows: TGTGCCAGCAGTGACTCCCGCCGAAGGTCCAAAAACATTCAGTACTTC.

V gene TRBV19 combines with J gene TRBJ2-2, with TRBD2 as a possible D gene (5 bases). V was pared by 7 bases and J by 0 bases, with 9 bases between. The CDR3 totals 14 residues. The germline V gene has CDR1 LNHDA and CDR2 SQIVND (reference sequence). The CDR3 spells CASTPGSNTGELFF. CDR3 in DNA: TGTGCCAGTACGCCGGGATCGAACACCGGGGAGCTGTTTTTT.

V and J are TRBV19 and TRBJ2-5, with a possible D match to TRBD1 (5 bases). The CDR3 has 16 residues. Trimming cost V 2 bases and J 3 bases, with 16 bases left between them. Per germline, CDR1 LNHDA and CDR2 SQIVND (reference sequence). The chain's CDR3 is CASSIPPRAEEETQYF. For the CDR3, the DNA is TGTGCCAGTAGTATACCCCCCAGGGCCGAGGAAGAGACCCAGTACTTC.

V and J are TRBV5-1 and TRBJ2-5; 7 bases fit TRBD1. The CDR3 covers 15 residues. Germline V gene sequence: CDR1 SGHRS, CDR2 YFSETQ. V shed 5 bases and J 4 bases; nucleotides not matched to a gene: 11. CDR3 in amino acids: CASSQTTGDGETQYF. The CDR3 nucleotides are TGCGCCAGCAGTCAGACTACAGGGGATGGAGAGACCCAGTACTTC.

V and J are TRBV7-9 and TRBJ2-7; possible D gene TRBD2, 5 bases. Germline V gives CDR1 SEHNR, CDR2 FQNEAQ (reference sequence). This CDR3 spans 13 amino acids. Trimming removed 1 base from V and 3 bases from J, with 7 bases in between. The CDR3 protein is CASSLVRGYEQYF. CDR3 bases: TGTGCCAGCAGCTTAGTACGGGGCTACGAGCAGTACTTC.

This rearrangement joins TRBV6-1 to TRBJ2-6; D ambiguous. This CDR3 has 13 amino acids. The V end lost 2 bases, the J end lost 3 bases, and 2 bases lay between the germline ends. Germline V gene data show CDR1 as MNHNS and CDR2 as SASEGT. CDR3 sequence (DNA): TGTGCCAGCAGTGAAAGTGGGGCCAACGTCCTGACTTTC. This codes for CASSESGANVLTF.

The V call is TRBV30, the J call TRBJ2-5, with 10 positions matching TRBD1. This CDR3 is 12 amino acids long. CDR1 is GTSNPN, CDR2 SVGIG, per germline (reference sequence). Trimming took 8 bases from V and 5 from J; bases not matched to a gene: 5. The CDR3 DNA follows: TGTGCCGGAGACAGGGGGCTGGAGACCCAGTACTTC. Translated, it gives CAGDRGLETQYF.

This clone came up a few times. The chain is built from TRBV6-4 and TRBJ2-2, with 10 bases fitting TRBD2. Germline-derived CDR1 and CDR2 are MRHNA and SNTAGT. V was clipped by 4 bases and J by 3 bases; unmatched bases: 2. This CDR3 is built from 15 residues. CDR3 protein: CASSAAGGYTGELFF. Here the CDR3 DNA reads TGTGCCAGCAGTGCAGCGGGAGGGTACACCGGGGAGCTGTTTTTT.

The table lists this clone with a few counts. The chain combines TRBV10-1 with TRBJ2-1; 11 nucleotides align to TRBD2. Germline V gene data show CDR1 as WNHNN and CDR2 as SYGVQD (reference sequence). This CDR3 region has 16 residues. V was clipped by 0 bases and J by 7 bases; unmatched bases: 5. CDR3 loop: CASSESLLAGDNEQFF. The DNA for the CDR3 is TGCGCCAGCAGTGAGTCTTTACTAGCGGGAGATAATGAGCAGTTCTTC.

The V and J genes are TRBV18 and TRBJ1-5; weak D call: TRBD1 (5 bases). CDR1 is KGHSH, CDR2 LQKENI, per germline. This CDR3 region has 14 residues. Trimming cost V 3 bases and J 7 bases, with 13 bases left between them. CDR3 in amino acids: CASSPEQASQPQHF. CDR3 nucleotide sequence: TGTGCCAGCTCACCTGAACAGGCCAGCCAGCCCCAGCATTTT.